This T cell receptor (beta chain) was profiled in a study of regulatory T cells in long-lasting Graves disease. Study conclusions and caveats: TCR diversity in persistent Graves' patients was below that of newly diagnosed ones.

This clonotype was recorded a few times. Its antigen is unidentified. The time point here: newly diagnosed GD, antithyroid drugs for less than 3 months. PBMCs were the source of the RNA used for TCR sequencing. To make TCR beta libraries, researchers used iRepertoire HTBI primers and Arm-PCR of CDR3 regions. Using its own MiXCR run on the multiplex PCR reads, TCRdb lists one record per CDR3 protein. This sample has about 440,000 distinct CDR3 sequences, with approximately 16% found just once. This CDR3 has 16 amino acids. V was clipped by 3 bases and J by 4 bases; unmatched bases: 5. These data also formed part of another study, on T cells in Graves' hyperthyroidism and ophthalmopathy. That paper states: Graves' hyperthyroidism showing no ophthalmopathy progression within 18 months was considered stable. With the HTBI primer set, the TCR CDR3 went through a first round of RT-PCR.

This specimen was peripheral blood mononuclear cells (PBMCs), taken at new diagnosis, from a patient treated with antithyroid drugs. The receptor's source is a woman under 30 with Graves disease. The genes are TRBV12-3 or TRBV12-4 and TRBJ1-5; 11 bases agree with TRBD1. In nucleotides, the CDR3 is TGTGCCAGCAGTTTGGTGGACAGGGGGCGAAATCAGCCCCAGCATTTT. It codes for CASSLVDRGRNQPQHF.